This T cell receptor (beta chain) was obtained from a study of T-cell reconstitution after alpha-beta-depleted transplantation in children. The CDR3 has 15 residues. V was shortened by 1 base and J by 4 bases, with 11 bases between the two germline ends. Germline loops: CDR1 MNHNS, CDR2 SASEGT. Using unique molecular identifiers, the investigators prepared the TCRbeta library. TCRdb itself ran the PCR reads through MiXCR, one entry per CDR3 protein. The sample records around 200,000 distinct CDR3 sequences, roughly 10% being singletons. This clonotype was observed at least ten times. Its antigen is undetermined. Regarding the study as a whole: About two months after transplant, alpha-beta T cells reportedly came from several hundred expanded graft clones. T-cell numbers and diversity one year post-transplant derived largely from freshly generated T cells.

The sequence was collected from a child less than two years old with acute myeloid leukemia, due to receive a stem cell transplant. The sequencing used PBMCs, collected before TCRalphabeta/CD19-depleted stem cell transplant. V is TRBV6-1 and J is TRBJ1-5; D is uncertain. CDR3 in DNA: TGTGCCAGCAGTGAAGATTTCTCGGGGAATCAGCCCCAGCATTTT. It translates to CASSEDFSGNQPQHF.